This paragraph reports one T cell receptor beta chain. Between the trimmed V and J ends, which lost 6 bases and 1 base, there was a span of 16 bases. The CDR3 contains 16 residues. Per germline, CDR1 MDHEN and CDR2 SYDVKM. This specimen comes from a study of blood T cell repertoires in COVID-19. The overall study: Donors in the United States, Italy and Spain gave samples during acute or convalescent COVID-19. Sources were T cells, B-cell-depleted T cells, or PBMCs; the material itself was cDNA or gDNA.

As handled by the study authors: Using reference gene primer amplification, nucleated cell counts were estimated. The protocol was immunoSEQ multiplex PCR, while the TCRdb copy is restricted to in-frame clones and leaves out a portion. That table furnishes V, J and clone size, whereas the DNA furnished D and trimming. The data show roughly 110,000 clones, 81% seen once. Sample: peripheral blood. The rearrangement links TRBV28 to TRBJ2-4; possible D gene TRBD2, 6 bases. The TCR sequence derives from a human donor in a cohort sampled during active COVID-19. The CDR3 spells CASRPGTGTAKNIQYF. The CDR3 DNA is TGTGCCAGCAGACCCGGGACTGGAACGGCCAAAAACATTCAGTACTTC.